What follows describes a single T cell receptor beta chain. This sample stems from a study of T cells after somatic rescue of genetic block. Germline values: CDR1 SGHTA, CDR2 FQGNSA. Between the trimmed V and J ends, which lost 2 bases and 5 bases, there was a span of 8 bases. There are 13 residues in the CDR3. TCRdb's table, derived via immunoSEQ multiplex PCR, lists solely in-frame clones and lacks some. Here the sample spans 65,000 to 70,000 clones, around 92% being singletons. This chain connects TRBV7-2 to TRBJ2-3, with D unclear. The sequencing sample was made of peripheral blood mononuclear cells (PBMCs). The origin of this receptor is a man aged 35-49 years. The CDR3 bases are TGTGCCAGCAGCTTAAGTCGGAGAGATACGCAGTATTTT. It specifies CASSLSRRDTQYF.